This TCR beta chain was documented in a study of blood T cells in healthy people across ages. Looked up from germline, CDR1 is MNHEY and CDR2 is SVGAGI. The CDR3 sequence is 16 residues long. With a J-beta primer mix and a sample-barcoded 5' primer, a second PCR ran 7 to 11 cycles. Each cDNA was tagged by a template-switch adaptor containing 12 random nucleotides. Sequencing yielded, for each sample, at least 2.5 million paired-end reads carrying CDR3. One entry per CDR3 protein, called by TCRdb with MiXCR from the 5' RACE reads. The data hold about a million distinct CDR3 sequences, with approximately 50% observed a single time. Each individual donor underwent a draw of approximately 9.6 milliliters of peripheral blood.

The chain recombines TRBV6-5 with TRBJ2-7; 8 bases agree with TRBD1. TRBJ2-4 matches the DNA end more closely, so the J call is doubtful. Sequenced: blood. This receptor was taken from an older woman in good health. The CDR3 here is CASSYARTGAKNIQYF. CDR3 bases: TGTGCCAGCAGTTACGCCCGGACAGGGGCCAAAAACATTCAGTACTTC.